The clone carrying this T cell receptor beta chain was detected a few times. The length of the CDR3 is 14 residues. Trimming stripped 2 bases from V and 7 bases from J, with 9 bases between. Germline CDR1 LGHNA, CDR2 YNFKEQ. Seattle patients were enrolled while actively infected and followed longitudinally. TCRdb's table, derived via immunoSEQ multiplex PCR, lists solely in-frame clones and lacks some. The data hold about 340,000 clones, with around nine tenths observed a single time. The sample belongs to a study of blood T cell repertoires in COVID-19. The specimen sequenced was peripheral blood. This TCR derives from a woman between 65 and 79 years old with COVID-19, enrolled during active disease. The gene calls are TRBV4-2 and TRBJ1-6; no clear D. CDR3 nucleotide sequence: TGTGCCAGCAGCCAAAGCCCTCTAAATTCACCCCTCCACTTT. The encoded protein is CASSQSPLNSPLHF.